Listed here are 5 T cell receptor beta chains from one sample, sequenced in a study of STAT5B mutations in CD4+ large granular lymphocyte leukemia. Sequencing was performed with immunoSEQ multiplex PCR; in TCRdb, only in-frame clones are kept and a portion is missing. The sample holds fewer than 45,000 clones; approximately 72% are singletons and the top ten take around 0.57%. What was sequenced was CD4+ T cells from blood buffy coats. Receptor source: a human donor in good health.

The gene calls are TRBV11-1 and TRBJ2-6; D remains ambiguous. The V end lost 8 bases, the J end lost 0 bases, and 11 bases lay between the germline ends. This CDR3 spans 15 amino acids. Germline CDR1 reads SGHAT; CDR2 reads FQDESV (reference sequence). The CDR3 DNA follows: TGTGCCAGCGGAACATCCTACTCTGGGGCCAACGTCCTGACTTTC. This gives the protein CASGTSYSGANVLTF.

This sequence joins TRBV27 and TRBJ1-5; no clear D gene. Trimming took off 0 bases at V and 6 bases at J, with 6 bases between the two ends. This CDR3 region has 13 residues. CDR1 and CDR2 (germline): MNHEY, SMNVEV (reference sequence). The CDR3 DNA is TGTGCCAGCAGTTTATCGTTCGCTCAGCCCCAGCATTTT. Its protein is CASSLSFAQPQHF.

A few counts support this clone. The V call is TRBV2, the J call TRBJ1-6; 9 bases map to TRBD1. The germline V gene encodes CDR1 SNHLY and CDR2 FYNNEI. The CDR3 sequence is 14 residues long. Losses at the gene ends were 6 bases for V and 9 bases for J; bases not matched to a gene: 6. The CDR3 here is CASRGTGLFSPLHF. CDR3 in DNA: TGTGCCAGCAGAGGGACAGGGTTGTTTTCACCCCTCCACTTT.

This clone has only a few counts. The chain recombines TRBV2 with TRBJ1-1; D gene uncertain. Trimming removed 8 bases from V and 0 bases from J, with 10 bases in between. This CDR3 has 13 residues. In germline, CDR1 is SNHLY, CDR2 FYNNEI. DNA for the CDR3: TGTGCCAGCGGGAAGGAGATGAACACTGAAGCTTTCTTT. Translation: CASGKEMNTEAFF. The full variable domain, rest sourced from reference TRBV2 and TRBJ1-1, is EPEVTQTPSHQVTQMGQEVILRCVPISNHLYFYWYRQILGQKVEFLVSFYNNEISEKSEIFDDQFSVERPDGSNFTLKIRSTKLEDSAMYFCASGKEMNTEAFFGQGTRLTVV.

V is TRBV7-2 and J is TRBJ2-3, with 7 bases lining up with TRBD1. This CDR3 is 14 amino acids long. J gave up 1 base and V 5 bases, and 3 bases lay outside the gene matches. Germline-derived CDR1 and CDR2 are SGHTA and FQGNSA. CDR3: CASSPGQRTDTQYF. CDR3 coding DNA: TGTGCCAGCAGCCCGGGACAGCGCACAGATACGCAGTATTTT.